One and the same sample provided the 15 T cell receptor beta chains below, sequenced in a study of breast tumors, draining lymph nodes, adjacent tissues. Breast cancer patients provided tissue from their axillary draining lymph nodes. A single record per CDR3 protein comes from TCRdb applying MiXCR to the multiplex PCR reads. The top ten clones hold over 2% of a sample with 130,000 or so distinct CDR3 sequences, less than 25% of them seen once. Input material: axillary lymph node tissue. The receptors were sampled from a female donor with breast cancer. Some clones in this sample may be carry-over from other donors' samples.

A note on this clonotype: Here the CDR3 omits its conserved ending phenylalanine or tryptophan, so a read error is the likely source. The V gene is TRBV11-2, the J gene TRBJ1-2, with TRBD1 identical over 7 bases. With 0 bases clipped from V and 4 bases from J, the junction kept 17 bases outside the gene matches. CDR1 is SGHAT, CDR2 FQNNGV, per germline. The CDR3 runs 19 residues. The CDR3 region is CASSLEKGGGGQSVYGYTL. CDR3 in DNA: TGTGCCAGCAGCTTAGAAAAGGGGGGGGGGGGACAGAGCGTCTATGGCTACACCCTC.

Notes on this clonotype: The missing conserved phenylalanine or tryptophan at the end of this CDR3 makes a read error likely. The J gene is TRBJ2-5, the V gene TRBV6-6, with D tentatively TRBD1 (6 bases). The CDR3 loop spans 16 amino acids. The V end was cut by 6 bases, the J end by 5 bases, with 22 bases between. Germline CDR1 is MNHNY and CDR2 is SVGAGI (reference sequence). This CDR3 reads CASSHPGRADRETQYL. CDR3 sequence (DNA): TGTGCCAGCAGCCACCCCGGGCGGGCAGACAGGGAGACCCAGTACCTC.

This clonotype has ten or more counts. The chain couples TRBV19 to TRBJ2-7; 7 nucleotides line up with TRBD1. Germline trimming cut 3 bases from V and 5 bases from J; bases unmatched to any gene: 7. Looked up from germline, CDR1 is LNHDA and CDR2 is SQIVND (reference sequence). This CDR3 is built from 14 residues. CDR3 nucleotide sequence: TGTGCCAGTAGTATGAGAGGGGGCGGCGACGAGCAGTACTTC. Amino acids: CASSMRGGGDEQYF.

This clonotype occurred many times. This sequence joins TRBV4-2 and TRBJ2-7; 7 nucleotides agree with TRBD1. The junction had 7 bases not matched to a gene; V was cut back by 4 bases and J by 1 base. CDR3 length equals 15 residues. Germline lookup yields CDR1 LGHNA and CDR2 YNFKEQ. This chain's CDR3 is CASSPIPTGSYEQYF. CDR3 sequence (DNA): TGTGCCAGCAGCCCGATACCGACAGGGTCCTACGAGCAGTACTTC.

The sample holds many counts of this clonotype. The chain recombines TRBV29-1 with TRBJ2-1; TRBD2 matches 11 bases. The junction had 6 bases not matched to a gene; V was cut back by 2 bases and J by 6 bases. The CDR3 extends over 15 amino acids. CDR1 is SQVTM and CDR2 is ANQGSEA in the germline V gene. CDR3 in amino acids: CSVEMASGGPNEQFF. Written as DNA, the CDR3 is TGCAGCGTTGAAATGGCTAGCGGGGGGCCCAATGAGCAGTTCTTC.

This clonotype was counted ten times or more. The chain combines TRBV7-6 with TRBJ2-5; D tentatively reads TRBD1 or TRBD2 (6 bases each). CDR1 and CDR2 from the germline V gene are SGHVS and FNYEAQ. V was cut by 4 bases and J by 7 bases, with 19 bases left in between. This CDR3 comprises 15 residues. The CDR3 nucleotides are TGTGCCAGCAGCTCGACACTAAGGGGGGAGGCGACCCAGTACTTC. It yields the protein CASSSTLRGEATQYF.

The J gene is TRBJ2-5, the V gene TRBV9; D tentatively reads TRBD1 or TRBD2 (5 bases each). The CDR3 is made up of 14 amino acids. CDR1 and CDR2 (germline): SGDLS, YYNGEE. V lost 4 bases, J lost 2 bases, and 12 bases lay in between. Written as DNA, the CDR3 is TGTGCCAGCAGCCCTAGATGGGGGCAAGAGACCCAGTACTTC. Translated: CASSPRWGQETQYF.

This clonotype was counted ten times or more. The gene calls are TRBV11-2 and TRBJ1-3, with unresolved D. Per germline, CDR1 SGHAT and CDR2 FQNNGV. The germline V and J ends were trimmed by 4 bases and 0 bases, with 10 bases remaining between them. The CDR3 has 15 amino acids. The CDR3 nucleotides read TGTGCCAGCAGCTCCGACCGGCTCTCTGGAAACACCATATATTTT. Amino acid sequence: CASSSDRLSGNTIYF. The full variable domain, completed using reference TRBV11-2 and TRBJ1-3, is EAGVAQSPRYKIIEKRQSVAFWCNPISGHATLYWYQQILGQGPKLLIQFQNNGVVDDSQLPKDRFSAERLKGVDSTLKIQPAKLEDSAVYLCASSSDRLSGNTIYFGEGSWLTVV.

This clonotype was seen repeatedly, ten times or more. CDR3 nucleotide sequence: TGCAGTGCTAGTCGGGGGTTGTCGAAAGAAAAACTGTTTTTT. It is translated as CSASRGLSKEKLFF. The chain couples TRBV20-1 to TRBJ1-4, with D tentatively TRBD1 (5 bases). Trimming took 3 bases from V and 8 from J, leaving 16 bases between them. The CDR3 runs 14 residues. The germline gives CDR1 DFQATT, CDR2 SNEGSKA (reference sequence).

This clonotype was seen ten or more times. The V and J genes are TRBV5-1 and TRBJ2-7, with D uncertain. Germline V gene sequence: CDR1 SGHRS, CDR2 YFSETQ. V dropped 4 bases and J dropped 2 bases, with 10 bases sitting between them. The CDR3 runs to 13 residues. The CDR3 region has the DNA TGCGCCAGCAGCCCCGCCGGAACCTACGAGCAGTACTTC. Protein sequence: CASSPAGTYEQYF.

This clonotype showed up many times. DNA for the CDR3: TGTGCCAGCAGCCAGGGGGCAATTAATGAAAAACTGTTTTTT. Its protein product is CASSQGAINEKLFF. The chain couples TRBV2 to TRBJ1-4, with TRBD1 matching over 8 bases. The V and J ends lost 6 bases and 4 bases, in that order; junction bases with no gene match: 4. The germline V gene has CDR1 SNHLY and CDR2 FYNNEI. The CDR3 consists of 14 residues.

This clonotype was observed at least ten times. The J gene is TRBJ2-7, the V gene TRBV7-9; 7 bases agree with TRBD1. Looked up from germline, CDR1 is SEHNR and CDR2 is FQNEAQ (reference sequence). V gave up 5 bases and J gave up 0 bases; unmatched junction bases: 7. The CDR3 consists of 15 residues. The CDR3 DNA reads TGTGCCAGCAGCCCCTGGGCAGGGGGCTCCTACGAGCAGTACTTC. Its protein is CASSPWAGGSYEQYF.

Points on this clonotype: Since a much larger clone is just one base distant, this may be a read error. The J gene is TRBJ2-2, the V gene TRBV5-1; TRBD2 matches 12 bases. Germline V gives CDR1 SGHRS, CDR2 YFSETQ. The ends lost 0 bases at V and 4 bases at J; junction bases unmatched: 4. The CDR3 length is 17 residues. The DNA for the CDR3 is TGCGCCAGCAGCTTGGCTAGCGGGAGGGCAAGCACCGGGGAGCTGTTTTTT. Amino acids: CASSLASGRASTGELFF.

This clonotype was seen many times. The rearrangement links TRBV2 to TRBJ1-5; possible D gene TRBD1, 5 bases. CDR3 length: 15 amino acids. The V end was cut by 6 bases, the J end by 2 bases, with 14 bases between. Germline CDR1 reads SNHLY; CDR2 reads FYNNEI. CDR3 residues: CASSLQGNGNQPQHF. The CDR3 bases are TGTGCCAGCAGCCTTCAGGGTAATGGCAATCAGCCCCAGCATTTT.

In its sample, this clonotype was seen many times. The V call is TRBV6-6, the J call TRBJ2-2; D possibly corresponds to TRBD2 (6 bases). The length of the CDR3 is 16 residues. V lost 6 bases, J lost 1 base, and 15 bases lay in between. CDR1 and CDR2 (germline): MNHNY, SVGAGI (reference sequence). The chain's CDR3 is CASSQLWGGNTGELFF. The CDR3 coding sequence is TGTGCCAGCAGCCAGCTCTGGGGAGGGAACACCGGGGAGCTGTTTTTT.